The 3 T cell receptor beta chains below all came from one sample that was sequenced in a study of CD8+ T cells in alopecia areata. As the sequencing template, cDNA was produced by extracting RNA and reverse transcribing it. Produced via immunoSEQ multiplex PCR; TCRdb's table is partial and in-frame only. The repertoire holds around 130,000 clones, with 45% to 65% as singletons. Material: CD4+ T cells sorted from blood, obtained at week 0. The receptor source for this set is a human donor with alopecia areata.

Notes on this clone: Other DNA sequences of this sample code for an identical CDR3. The CDR3 here is CASSEAGDGELFF. CDR3 coding DNA: TGTGCCAGCAGTGAAGCCGGGGACGGGGAGCTGTTTTTT. The gene calls are TRBV2 and TRBJ2-2; D might be TRBD2 (5 bases). V was shortened by 0 bases and J by 7 bases, with 6 bases between the two germline ends. Germline V gene sequence: CDR1 SNHLY, CDR2 FYNNEI. The CDR3 contains 13 residues. Variable domain in full (rest from reference TRBV2 and TRBJ2-2): EPEVTQTPSHQVTQMGQEVILRCVPISNHLYFYWYRQILGQKVEFLVSFYNNEISEKSEIFDDQFSVERPDGSNFTLKIRSTKLEDSAMYFCASSEAGDGELFFGEGSRLTVL.

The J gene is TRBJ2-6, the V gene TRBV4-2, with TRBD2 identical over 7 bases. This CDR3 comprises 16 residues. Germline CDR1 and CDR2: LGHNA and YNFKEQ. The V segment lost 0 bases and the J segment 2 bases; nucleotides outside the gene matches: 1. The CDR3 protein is CASSQEGGAGANVLTF. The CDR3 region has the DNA TGTGCCAGCAGCCAAGAGGGGGGGGCTGGGGCCAACGTCCTGACTTTC.

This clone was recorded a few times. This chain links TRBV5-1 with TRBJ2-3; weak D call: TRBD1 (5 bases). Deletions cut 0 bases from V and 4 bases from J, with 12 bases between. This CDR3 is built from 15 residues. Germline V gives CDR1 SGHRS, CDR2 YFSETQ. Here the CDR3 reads CASSLEGRRADTQYF. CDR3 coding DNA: TGCGCCAGCAGCTTGGAAGGACGCAGGGCAGATACGCAGTATTTT. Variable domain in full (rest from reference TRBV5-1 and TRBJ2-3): KAGVTQTPRYLIKTRGQQVTLSCSPISGHRSVSWYQQTPGQGLQFLFEYFSETQRNKGNFPGRFSGRQFSNSRSEMNVSTLELGDSALYLCASSLEGRRADTQYFGPGTRLTVL.